This TCR beta chain was recorded in a study of T cells in localized non-small cell lung cancer. Findings and limits, study-wide: Median roughly 57 top-100 tumor clones were shared with paired adjacent lung. Elevated circulating T cell density in blood was associated with longer overall survival. The study found T cell clonality highest in uninvolved adjacent lung, above tumor. Because sequencing included only one region (of the tumor), heterogeneity remains possible.

To note about this clone: Its antigen is unknown.

Profiled with immunoSEQ multiplex PCR; TCRdb holds only in-frame clones, not every one. The sample has 4,100 or so clones, 34% seen once. This receptor was taken from a man aged 40 to 70 with stage II squamous cell lung carcinoma. This sample comprised lung tumor tissue, obtained before any cancer treatment.

CDR3 sequence: CSVGQGLYEQYF. DNA of the CDR3: TGCAGCGTTGGACAGGGGTTGTACGAGCAGTACTTC. The chain uses TRBV29-1 and TRBJ2-7; 8 nucleotides match TRBD1. With V trimmed by 4 bases and J by 4 bases, 3 bases remained unmatched. Looked up from germline, CDR1 is SQVTM and CDR2 is ANQGSEA. CDR3 length: 12 amino acids.